This T cell receptor (beta chain) was profiled in a study of blood T cell repertoires in COVID-19. Study-level information: Acute and convalescent COVID-19 specimens originated in the United States, Italy and Spain. T cells, B-cell-depleted T cells, or PBMCs supplied cDNA or gDNA.

The CDR3 loop spans 14 amino acids. In the study's own analysis: Using reference gene primer amplification, nucleated cell counts were estimated. TCRdb's table, derived via immunoSEQ multiplex PCR, lists solely in-frame clones and lacks some. Clone size and the V and J calls come from that table; the DNA yielded D and trimming. Of over 150,000 clones listed, around 85% are singletons. The chain uses TRBV21-1 and TRBJ2-3; the table's D gene call, TRBD2, was not cross checked with the DNA. TRBV21-1 is a pseudogene segment. The receptor comes from a man aged 30 to 45 with acute or convalescent COVID-19. Material: peripheral blood. The CDR3 DNA reads TGTGCCAGCATTGTCCCGGGATACACAGATACGCAGTATTTT. This translates into CASIVPGYTDTQYF.